This T cell receptor (beta chain) was sequenced for a study of response to subunit inactivated influenza vaccine. General study results and limits: Seasonal influenza vaccination, on each occasion, was suggested by the authors to recruit few new T cells.

Via MiXCR, TCRdb re-called the RT-PCR reads, giving one row per CDR3 protein. The table shows roughly 650,000 distinct CDR3 sequences, with 15% to 17% occurring only once. This clonotype was observed a handful of times. Its antigen is not identified. This specimen consisted of PBMCs from blood, obtained 12 days after vaccination. The sequence was collected from a man in his forties or fifties who received an inactivated influenza vaccine.

The CDR3: CASRDFSGNTIYF. In DNA form, the CDR3 reads TGTGCCAGCAGGGACTTCTCTGGAAACACCATATATTTT. The chain combines TRBV12-3 or TRBV12-4 with TRBJ1-3; D not resolved. Trimming removed 6 bases at V and 0 bases at J, with 6 bases between. This CDR3 region has 13 residues.